The 21 T cell receptor beta chains reported below all come from one sample, sequenced in a study of siplizumab effects on memory and regulatory T cells. Repertoires were generated with immunoSEQ multiplex PCR, while TCRdb's copy carries only in-frame clones and drops some. The table includes 85,000 to 90,000 clones, around 89% detected once. The sample consisted of CD4+ T cells sorted from blood. All receptors derive from a human donor in good health.

The V call is TRBV7-9, the J call TRBJ1-2; possibly TRBD1 for D (5 bases). CDR3 length: 13 residues. Between the trimmed V and J ends, which lost 7 bases and 3 bases, there was a span of 12 bases. Looked up from germline, CDR1 is SEHNR and CDR2 is FQNEAQ (reference sequence). CDR3 sequence (DNA): TGTGCCAGCAACGTAGACAGAGACTATGGCTACACCTTC. Residues: CASNVDRDYGYTF.

J is TRBJ2-7 and V is TRBV7-2; 10 positions agree with TRBD2. This CDR3 has 16 amino acids. After removal of 1 base from V and 3 bases from J, the junction contained 6 bases not matched to a gene. The germline gives CDR1 SGHTA, CDR2 FQGNSA. CDR3 sequence (DNA): TGTGCCAGCAGCTTAGTGGCTAGCGGGAGAGGCTACGAGCAGTACTTC. Translation gives CASSLVASGRGYEQYF. Using reference TRBV7-2 and TRBJ2-7 for the parts outside the CDR3, the full variable domain is GAGVSQSPSNKVTEKGKDVELRCDPISGHTALYWYRQSLGQGLEFLIYFQGNSAPDKSGLPSDRFSAERTGGSVSTLTIQRTQQEDSAVYLCASSLVASGRGYEQYFGPGTRLTVT.

The CDR3 spells CASTTGAIYGYTF. For the CDR3, the DNA is TGTGCCAGCACGACAGGGGCCATCTATGGCTACACCTTC. The chain couples TRBV6-6 to TRBJ1-2; 8 nucleotides align to TRBD1. CDR1 is MNHNY and CDR2 is SVGAGI in the germline V gene (reference sequence). V shed 7 bases and J 4 bases; nucleotides not matched to a gene: 5. The CDR3 contains 13 residues.

The V call is TRBV7-2, the J call TRBJ2-3; D remains ambiguous. The V end was cut by 5 bases, the J end by 2 bases, with 11 bases between. Per germline, CDR1 SGHTA and CDR2 FQGNSA. CDR3 length: 14 amino acids. CDR3 in DNA: TGTGCCAGCAGCGCATCCTACCACACAGATACGCAGTATTTT. This encodes CASSASYHTDTQYF.

The J gene is TRBJ2-5, the V gene TRBV4-1, with D possibly TRBD1 on 5 matching bases. V lost 2 bases and J 5 bases, leaving 9 bases between the germline ends. The CDR3 totals 13 residues. Germline values: CDR1 MGHRA, CDR2 YSYEKL. Here the CDR3 reads CASSQLRVETQYF. The CDR3 DNA reads TGCGCCAGCAGCCAACTCAGGGTCGAGACCCAGTACTTC.

Here the CDR3 reads CASMSWETQYF. The CDR3 nucleotides are TGTGCCAGCATGTCCTGGGAGACCCAGTACTTC. The chain employs TRBV25-1 and TRBJ2-5, with D unclear. The CDR3 has 11 amino acids. V dropped 7 bases and J dropped 5 bases, with 8 bases sitting between them. The V gene's germline CDR1 is MGHDK and CDR2 SYGVNS.

The chain is built from TRBV27 and TRBJ2-7, with D possibly being TRBD1 or TRBD2 (6 bases each). The V gene lost 5 bases and the J gene lost 3 bases, with 14 bases spanning the gap. Germline V lookup: CDR1 MNHEY, CDR2 SMNVEV (reference sequence). This CDR3 has 14 residues. CDR3 sequence reads: CASSGGTRRYEQYF. The CDR3 DNA is TGTGCCAGCAGTGGCGGGACAAGACGCTACGAGCAGTACTTC.

This chain joins TRBV7-9 and TRBJ2-5; D remains unclear. The germline CDR1 and CDR2 sequences are SEHNR and FQNEAQ (reference sequence). The CDR3 length is 12 residues. Deletions cut 2 bases from V and 2 bases from J, with 3 bases between. CDR3 sequence: CASSLLQETQYF. The CDR3 DNA follows: TGTGCCAGCAGCTTACTACAAGAGACCCAGTACTTC. Complete variable domain (other parts from reference TRBV7-9 and TRBJ2-5): DTGVSQNPRHKITKRGQNVTFRCDPISEHNRLYWYRQTLGQGPEFLTYFQNEAQLEKSRLLSDRFSAERPKGSFSTLEIQRTEQGDSAMYLCASSLLQETQYFGPGTRLLVL.

This chain joins TRBV19 and TRBJ2-7, with 9 bases that match TRBD1. Germline trimming cut 6 bases from V and 5 bases from J; bases unmatched to any gene: 8. The germline gives CDR1 LNHDA, CDR2 SQIVND (reference sequence). This CDR3 spans 14 amino acids. The CDR3 coding sequence is TGTGCCAGTAGCCCGACAGGGGGTATGGACGAGCAGTACTTC. This codes for CASSPTGGMDEQYF.

The chain employs TRBV9 and TRBJ1-3; D unresolved. Trimming left V 0 bases short and J 4 bases short, with 5 bases between. CDR3 size: 13 residues. Germline CDR1 is SGDLS and CDR2 is YYNGEE. CDR3: CASSVVGGNTIYF. DNA of the CDR3: TGTGCCAGCAGCGTAGTAGGGGGAAACACCATATATTTT.

This chain connects TRBV28 to TRBJ2-4, with 8 bases matching TRBD1. There are 17 residues in the CDR3. CDR1 is MDHEN, CDR2 SYDVKM, per germline. With V trimmed by 0 bases and J by 6 bases, 10 bases remained unmatched. CDR3 amino acids: CASSLWFGRGQGNIQYF. CDR3 coding DNA: TGTGCCAGCAGTTTATGGTTTGGCAGGGGGCAGGGAAACATTCAGTACTTC.

The genes are TRBV4-1 and TRBJ2-1; 12 bases map to TRBD2. CDR3 length equals 14 residues. Germline assignment: CDR1 MGHRA and CDR2 YSYEKL. Trimming cost V 2 bases and J 15 bases; bases outside gene matches: 8. CDR3 DNA sequence: TGCGCCAGCAGCCAACCGACTAGCGGGAGAGGGCCGTTCTTC. This sequence encodes CASSQPTSGRGPFF.

The V and J genes are TRBV18 and TRBJ1-1; D is unresolved. Germline CDR1 reads KGHSH; CDR2 reads LQKENI. This CDR3 spans 15 amino acids. The ends were cut back, 3 bases at V and 4 bases at J, with 15 bases in the middle. The CDR3 sequence: CASSPRDGIPTEAFF. DNA of the CDR3: TGTGCCAGCTCACCCCGTGACGGGATCCCCACTGAAGCTTTCTTT.

The chain has TRBV7-3 and TRBJ2-2; the D is unclear. Germline CDR1 is SGHTA and CDR2 is FQGTGA. The CDR3 length is 15 residues. Trimming took 7 bases from V and 0 from J, leaving 12 bases between them. The CDR3 here is CASNIQPSNTGELFF. The CDR3 DNA follows: TGTGCCAGCAATATTCAGCCCTCGAACACCGGGGAGCTGTTTTTT. The whole variable domain, filled in from reference TRBV7-3 and TRBJ2-2, reads GAGVSQTPSNKVTEKGKYVELRCDPISGHTALYWYRQSLGQGPEFLIYFQGTGAADDSGLPNDRFFAVRPEGSVSTLKIQRTERGDSAVYLCASNIQPSNTGELFFGEGSRLTVL.

The chain recombines TRBV19 with TRBJ2-1; D is undetermined. This CDR3 is 13 amino acids long. Germline V gene lookup returns CDR1 LNHDA and CDR2 SQIVND (reference sequence). Trimming pared 3 bases from V and 9 bases from J, leaving 12 bases between. The CDR3 loop is CASSMSPTPEQFF. Written as DNA, the CDR3 is TGTGCCAGTAGTATGTCCCCCACCCCTGAGCAGTTCTTC. Combining the CDR3 with reference TRBV19 and TRBJ2-1 gives the whole variable domain DGGITQSPKYLFRKEGQNVTLSCEQNLNHDAMYWYRQDPGQGLRLIYYSQIVNDFQKGDIAEGYSVSREKKESFPLTVTSAQKNPTAFYLCASSMSPTPEQFFGPGTRLTVL.

V usage is TRBV28 and J usage is TRBJ1-2; 7 bases line up with TRBD1. This CDR3 is 13 amino acids long. CDR1 and CDR2 from the germline V gene are MDHEN and SYDVKM. J was trimmed by 8 bases and V by 5 bases; bases with no gene match: 8. The CDR3 loop reads CASSPDRVRGYTF. CDR3 nucleotide sequence: TGTGCCAGCAGTCCCGACAGGGTAAGGGGCTACACCTTC.

The J gene is TRBJ2-2, the V gene TRBV6-1; D remains unclear. CDR3 length: 14 residues. CDR1 and CDR2 from the germline V gene are MNHNS and SASEGT. Trimming stripped 1 base from V and 6 bases from J, with 9 bases between. The CDR3 spells CASSEGSLSGELFF. CDR3 bases: TGTGCCAGCAGTGAAGGGAGTTTATCCGGGGAGCTGTTTTTT.

V gene TRBV29-1 combines with J gene TRBJ2-3, with D possibly being TRBD1 (6 bases). This CDR3 contains 14 residues. V shed 6 bases and J shed 0 bases, with 13 bases lying between them. Germline V CDR1 and CDR2: SQVTM, ANQGSEA. CDR3 protein: CSVWTVTSTDTQYF. DNA for the CDR3: TGCAGCGTGTGGACAGTCACTAGCACAGATACGCAGTATTTT.

The chain links TRBV5-6 to TRBJ2-2, with D tentatively TRBD1 or TRBD2 (5 bases each). Germline assignment: CDR1 SGHDT and CDR2 YYEEEE. V dropped 2 bases and J dropped 0 bases, with 17 bases sitting between them. The CDR3 spans 18 residues. The CDR3 region has the DNA TGTGCCAGCAGCTTCAATAATGGGGGTCAGACGAACACCGGGGAGCTGTTTTTT. Translated: CASSFNNGGQTNTGELFF.

The genes are TRBV7-2 and TRBJ2-1, with 9 bases identical to TRBD2. CDR1 is SGHTA, CDR2 FQGNSA, per germline. The V segment lost 3 bases and the J segment 6 bases; nucleotides outside the gene matches: 3. CDR3 length: 14 residues. The CDR3 spells CASSLASGINEQFF. As DNA, the CDR3 is TGTGCCAGCAGCTTGGCTAGCGGGATCAATGAGCAGTTCTTC.

V usage is TRBV10-3 and J usage is TRBJ1-1; 8 nucleotides match TRBD1. This CDR3 spans 12 amino acids. V was clipped by 10 bases and J by 4 bases; unmatched bases: 5. In germline, CDR1 is ENHRY, CDR2 SYGVKD. CDR3 sequence reads: CATRGLSTEAFF. The CDR3 DNA follows: TGTGCCACCAGGGGGCTGAGCACTGAAGCTTTCTTT.